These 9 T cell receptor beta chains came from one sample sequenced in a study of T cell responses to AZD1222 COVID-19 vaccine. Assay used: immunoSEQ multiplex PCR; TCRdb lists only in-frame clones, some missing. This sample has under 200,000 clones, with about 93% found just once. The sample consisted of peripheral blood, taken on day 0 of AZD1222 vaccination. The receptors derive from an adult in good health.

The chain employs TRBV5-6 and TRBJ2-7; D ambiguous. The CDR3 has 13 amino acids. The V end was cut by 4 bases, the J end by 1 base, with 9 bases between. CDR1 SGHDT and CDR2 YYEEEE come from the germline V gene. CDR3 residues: CASSAGDSYEQYF. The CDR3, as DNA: TGTGCCAGCAGCGCCGGAGATTCCTACGAGCAGTACTTC.

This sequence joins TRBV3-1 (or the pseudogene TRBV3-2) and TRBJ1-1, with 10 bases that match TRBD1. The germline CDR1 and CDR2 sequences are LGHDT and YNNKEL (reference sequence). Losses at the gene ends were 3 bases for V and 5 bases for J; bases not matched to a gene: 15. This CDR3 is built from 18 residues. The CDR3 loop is CASSQSPGRQGASTEAFF. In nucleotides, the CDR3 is TGTGCCAGCAGCCAGTCCCCGGGGAGACAGGGGGCCTCGACTGAAGCTTTCTTT.

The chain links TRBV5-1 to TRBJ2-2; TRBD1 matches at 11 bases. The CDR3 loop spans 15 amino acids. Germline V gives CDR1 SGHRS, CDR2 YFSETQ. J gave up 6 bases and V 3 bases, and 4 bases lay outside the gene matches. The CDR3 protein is CASSSGQGGAGELFF. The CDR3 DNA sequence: TGCGCCAGCAGCTCGGGACAGGGGGGAGCCGGGGAGCTGTTTTTT.

In DNA form, the CDR3 reads TGTGCCAGCAGCTTGAATGGCATCCTGGGCGATACGCAGTATTTT. This sequence encodes CASSLNGILGDTQYF. The chain couples TRBV3-1 (or the pseudogene TRBV3-2) to TRBJ2-3, with no clear D. Germline V gene lookup returns CDR1 LGHDT and CDR2 YNNKEL (reference sequence). V was trimmed by 5 bases and J by 6 bases, leaving 18 bases between them. This CDR3 is built from 15 residues.

The CDR3 region is CASRNQGTVQYF. The CDR3 DNA is TGTGCCAGCAGAAATCAGGGTACAGTGCAGTACTTC. The chain links TRBV6-5 to TRBJ2-7; possibly TRBD1 for D (5 bases). This CDR3 comprises 12 residues. Germline CDR1 reads MNHEY; CDR2 reads SVGAGI. V was cut by 6 bases and J by 9 bases, with 15 bases left in between.

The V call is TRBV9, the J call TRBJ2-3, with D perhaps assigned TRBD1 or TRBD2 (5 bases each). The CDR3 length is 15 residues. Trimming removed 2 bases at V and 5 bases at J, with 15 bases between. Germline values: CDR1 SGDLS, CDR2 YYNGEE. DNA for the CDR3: TGTGCCAGCAGCGTTATCCCGGGGCAGGGAGATACGCAGTATTTT. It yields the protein CASSVIPGQGDTQYF.

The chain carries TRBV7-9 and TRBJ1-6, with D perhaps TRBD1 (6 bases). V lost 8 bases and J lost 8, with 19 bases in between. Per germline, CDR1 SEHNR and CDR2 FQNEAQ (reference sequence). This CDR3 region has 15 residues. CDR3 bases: TGTGCCAGCCATCAACCGGGACACGCTTATTCACCCCTCCACTTT. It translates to CASHQPGHAYSPLHF.

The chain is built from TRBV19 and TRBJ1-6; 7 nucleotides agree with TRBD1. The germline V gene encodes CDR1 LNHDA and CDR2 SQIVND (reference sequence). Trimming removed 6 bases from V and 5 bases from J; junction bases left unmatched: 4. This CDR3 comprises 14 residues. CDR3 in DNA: TGTGCCAGTAGCGCCGGGACAGATAATTCACCCCTCCACTTT. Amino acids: CASSAGTDNSPLHF.

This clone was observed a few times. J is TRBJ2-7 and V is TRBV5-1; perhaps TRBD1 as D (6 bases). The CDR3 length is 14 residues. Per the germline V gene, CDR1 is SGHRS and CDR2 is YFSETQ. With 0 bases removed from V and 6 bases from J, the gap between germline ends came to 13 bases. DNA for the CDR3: TGCGCCAGCAGCTTGGCCCGAGGGGGTACCGAGCAGTACTTC. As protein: CASSLARGGTEQYF.